The next 2 T cell receptor beta chains were all read from a single sample in a study of beta chain features in type 1 diabetes. Every bit of the isolated RNA underwent reverse transcription, so sequencing read expressed TCRB transcripts. TCRdb's table, derived via immunoSEQ multiplex PCR, lists solely in-frame clones and lacks some. The sample holds 450,000 or so clones, more than 9.5% seen once. Sequenced: naive CD4+ T cells from blood. The receptors shown here come from a woman between 18 and 29 years old in good health.

This rearrangement joins TRBV7-9 to TRBJ2-1; no clear D. The CDR3 consists of 16 residues. The germline V gene has CDR1 SEHNR and CDR2 FQNEAQ (reference sequence). V dropped 2 bases and J dropped 6 bases, with 17 bases sitting between them. The CDR3 region is CASSLNPPEGLNEQFF. As DNA, the CDR3 is TGTGCCAGCAGCTTAAATCCCCCCGAAGGGCTCAATGAGCAGTTCTTC.

This clone was detected a few times. This chain links TRBV14 with TRBJ2-3; TRBD2 aligns across 8 bases. CDR1 is SGHDN and CDR2 is FVKESK in the germline V gene. The V gene end was trimmed by 7 bases and the J gene end by 9 bases; junction bases not matched to a gene: 9. This CDR3 region has 13 residues. CDR3 sequence reads: CASTRGGEGTQYF. The CDR3 nucleotides are TGTGCCAGCACACGGGGGGGAGAAGGCACGCAGTATTTT.